This T cell receptor (beta chain) was sequenced for a study of T cells in women clearing cervical HPV infection. Profiled with immunoSEQ multiplex PCR; TCRdb holds only in-frame clones, not every one. Its listing shows 40,000 to 60,000 clones. Germline CDR1 and CDR2: SEHNR and FQNEAQ (reference sequence). The CDR3 is 14 amino acids. V was clipped by 5 bases and J by 2 bases; unmatched bases: 4. Concerning this clone itself: Read coverage stops 3 residues before the CDR3 terminus; the germline J gene supplies the remainder.

This sequence was found in a woman between 18 and 75 years old with a cervical HPV16 infection that either progressed to CIN3+ or cleared (not recorded which). The sequenced sample consisted of blood buffy coat. J is TRBJ2-5 and V is TRBV7-9, with TRBD1 identical over 8 bases. The part of the CDR3 DNA that was read is TGTGCCAGCAGCCCGGGACAGGATCAAGAGACC. Protein: CASSPGQDQET. From start to end, the CDR3 is CASSPGQDQETQYF.